A single sample is the source of the 9 T cell receptor beta chains below, sequenced in a study of CD4 and CD8 cells across lung adenocarcinoma regions. TCRdb reprocessed the PCR reads via MiXCR and lists one record per CDR3 protein. This table holds about 16,000 distinct CDR3 sequences, over 50% found once. The specimen sequenced was CD8+ T cells from the center of a lung tumor. All receptors derive from a female donor with lung adenocarcinoma. The CD4 and CD8 labels of this study may be unreliable.

The rearrangement links TRBV6-1 to TRBJ2-1, with 12 nucleotides matching TRBD2. The ends lost 7 bases at V and 2 bases at J; junction bases unmatched: 3. Looked up from germline, CDR1 is MNHNS and CDR2 is SASEGT. The CDR3 has 15 residues. CDR3 in DNA: TGTGCCAGCAAAGGACTAGCGGGACCCTACAATGAGCAGTTCTTC. This encodes CASKGLAGPYNEQFF.

This chain uses TRBV10-2 with TRBJ2-5; D not certain. The CDR3 is made up of 14 amino acids. With 8 bases removed from V and 1 base from J, the gap between germline ends came to 14 bases. The germline gives CDR1 WSHSY, CDR2 SAAADI. This chain's CDR3 is CASRLSQVQETQYF. Here the CDR3 DNA reads TGCGCCAGCCGGCTTAGCCAGGTCCAAGAGACCCAGTACTTC.

The chain joins TRBV6-1 to TRBJ2-3; 8 nucleotides align to TRBD2. The end of the DNA is better explained by TRBJ2-7, so the J call may be wrong. The germline V gene has CDR1 MNHNS and CDR2 SASEGT. This CDR3 spans 16 amino acids. The CDR3 loop reads CASGASGGRATDTQYF. In DNA form, the CDR3 reads TGTGCCAGCGGGGCGAGCGGGGGCCGAGCCACAGATACGCAGTACTTC.

This clonotype was counted a single time. Mismatch with germline at one junction end may stem from a read error. This sequence joins TRBV11-1 and TRBJ2-4, with 7 bases that match TRBD1. CDR1 is SGHAT, CDR2 FQDESV, per germline (reference sequence). The CDR3 length is 16 residues. The CDR3 loop is CASSNRGLGPKDTQYF. The DNA of the CDR3 is TGTGCCAGCAGCAATAGGGGGCTGGGGCCCAAAGATACTCAGTACTTT.

There are a few counts of this clonotype. The V call is TRBV4-2, the J call TRBJ2-5, with TRBD2 matching 11 bases. V gave up 5 bases and J gave up 4 bases; unmatched junction bases: 6. The V gene's germline CDR1 is LGHNA and CDR2 YNFKEQ. The CDR3 is made up of 15 amino acids. CDR3 nucleotides: TGTGCCAGCAGCGATAGCGGGGGGGTAGGAGAGACCCAGTACTTC. It codes for CASSDSGGVGETQYF.

This sequence joins TRBV27 and TRBJ2-5, with D possibly TRBD1 on 6 matching bases. Judging by the DNA end, TRBJ2-7 fits better; the J call may be wrong. The V gene's germline CDR1 is MNHEY and CDR2 SMNVEV (reference sequence). The CDR3 is 13 residues long. Here the CDR3 reads CASSLLRGFEQYF. The CDR3 DNA reads as TGTGCCAGCAGTTTGTTGAGGGGGTTCGAGCAGTACTTC.

This clonotype was recorded only once. J is TRBJ1-4 and V is TRBV7-2; 11 nucleotides align to TRBD1. This CDR3 contains 15 residues. With V trimmed by 5 bases and J by 8 bases, 7 bases remained unmatched. CDR1 is SGHTA and CDR2 is FQGNSA in the germline V gene. The CDR3 region is CASSPWTGGLEKLFF. CDR3 DNA: TGTGCCAGCAGCCCTTGGACAGGGGGCTTGGAAAAACTGTTTTTT.

The V call is TRBV20-1, the J call TRBJ2-1; no clear D gene. The CDR3 runs 12 residues. From germline, CDR1 is DFQATT and CDR2 SNEGSKA (reference sequence). Trimming stripped 5 bases from V and 13 bases from J, with 18 bases between. The CDR3, as DNA: TGCAGTGCTCCCTTCCAGCTGGAGACCCAGTTCTTC. It translates to CSAPFQLETQFF.

In its sample, this clonotype was seen a few times. This chain connects TRBV6-1 to TRBJ2-1, with 8 bases that match TRBD2. The CDR3 length is 15 residues. V gave up 3 bases and J gave up 4 bases; unmatched junction bases: 5. CDR1 and CDR2 (germline): MNHNS, SASEGT. The chain's CDR3 is CASSDKASGYNEQFF. In nucleotides, the CDR3 is TGTGCCAGCAGTGATAAGGCTAGCGGGTACAATGAGCAGTTCTTC.